This is a list of T cell receptor beta chains from one sample in a study of T cell responses to AZD1222 COVID-19 vaccine. Generated by immunoSEQ multiplex PCR, the TCRdb table keeps only in-frame clones and is missing some. The repertoire includes some 120,000 clones, over 85% of them detected once, and 0.75% to 0.95% sits in the top ten. The sequencing used peripheral blood, collected on day 0 of AZD1222 vaccination. The receptors shown here come from an adult in good health. The CDR3 runs from the conserved cysteine through the conserved F or W. The D gene is left open where the match is weak.

CDR3	DNA	J	V	D
CASTPRGSLNYGYTF	TGTGCCAGCACCCCCCGGGGATCTCTAAACTATGGCTACACCTTC	TRBJ1-2	TRBV5-8	-
CASSLEGTIFSPLHF	TGTGCCAGCAGCTTAGAAGGGACAATCTTTTCACCCCTCCACTTT	TRBJ1-6	TRBV7-2	-
CASSFRVLGEQYF	TGTGCCAGCAGTTTTAGGGTTCTGGGCGAGCAGTACTTC	TRBJ2-7	TRBV6-5	-
CASSLGILNTEAFF	TGTGCCAGCAGCCTTGGGATTTTGAACACTGAAGCTTTCTTT	TRBJ1-1	TRBV5-4	-
CASSRPGVTQPQHF	TGTGCCAGTAGTCGACCGGGAGTGACTCAGCCCCAGCATTTT	TRBJ1-5	TRBV19	-
CASSQDGMISGNTIYF	TGCGCCAGCAGCCAAGATGGGATGATCTCTGGAAACACCATATATTTT	TRBJ1-3	TRBV4-1	-
CASSLILLQVPSGNTIYF	TGTGCCAGCAGCTTAATCCTGCTTCAGGTCCCCTCTGGAAACACCATATATTTT	TRBJ1-3	TRBV7-6	-
CASSSSRTGNYNEQFF	TGTGCCAGCAGTTCAAGTCGGACAGGGAATTACAATGAGCAGTTCTTC	TRBJ2-1	TRBV7-3	TRBD1
CASSPERGETQYF	TGTGCCAGCAGTCCGGAAAGGGGTGAGACCCAGTACTTC	TRBJ2-5	TRBV5-4	-
CATMREYRYTEAFF	TGTGCCACCATGAGGGAATACCGGTACACTGAAGCTTTCTTT	TRBJ1-1	TRBV24-1	-
CASSPRSGGNEQFF	TGTGCCAGCTCACCACGGTCGGGGGGCAATGAGCAGTTCTTC	TRBJ2-1	TRBV18	TRBD2